The present T cell receptor beta chain was sequenced within a study of T cell responses to AZD1222 COVID-19 vaccine. The CDR3 has 16 residues. Per the germline V gene, CDR1 is SNHLY and CDR2 is FYNNEI. Unmatched junction bases numbered 12, after V lost 6 bases and J lost 3 bases. Data came from immunoSEQ multiplex PCR; TCRdb stores just in-frame clones and leaves some out. Of about 45,000 clones listed, about 82% are singletons. V and J are TRBV2 and TRBJ2-3; TRBD2 aligns across 7 bases. The TCR sequence derives from an adult who received the MenACWY meningococcal vaccine as a control. The sample here was peripheral blood, taken 28 days after the second dose of the MenACWY control vaccine. The CDR3 is CASRRDSRGRTDTQYF. The CDR3 DNA follows: TGTGCCAGCAGAAGGGACTCGCGGGGGAGAACAGATACGCAGTATTTT.